This record looks at one T cell receptor beta chain sequence and its context. The antigen is not known. The sample is drawn from a study of beta chain features in type 1 diabetes. As for the study in general: On cell yields, gender and age, patients and healthy donors were similar. Sorted cells, approximately 100,000,000 in number, were examined across all samples. Study-wide results and limits: Sequencing used cDNA, and cells with high TCR expression could therefore be over-represented. Patients' naive, central memory and regulatory TCRB repertoires appeared more alike than those of healthy donors. Moderate yet significant TCRB CDR3 shortening was seen in Type 1 diabetes patients in all four CD4+ subsets.

Expressed TCRB transcripts were sequenced because the entire RNA isolate underwent reverse transcription. Sequencing was performed with immunoSEQ multiplex PCR; in TCRdb, only in-frame clones are kept and a portion is missing. The data contain about 23,000 clones, about three fifths of them singletons. This clonotype originated in a young man with type 1 diabetes. The sample was stem cell memory CD4+ T cells from blood.

This chain's CDR3 is CASRETASLWTQYF. The CDR3, as DNA: TGTGCCAGCAGAGAGACAGCTTCGTTGTGGACCCAGTACTTC. J is TRBJ2-5 and V is TRBV28; weak D call: TRBD1 (5 bases). Germline V lookup: CDR1 MDHEN, CDR2 SYDVKM. This CDR3 is 14 amino acids long. V was trimmed by 6 bases and J by 7 bases, leaving 18 bases between them.